The present T cell receptor beta chain was sequenced within a study of long-term antiretroviral therapy in people with HIV. About this clone: The target antigen is unknown.

Findings and limits, study-wide: Against controls, HIV repertoires showed narrower ranges of CDR3 length. Diversity remained lower than transplant donor controls, even though it increased after ART.

Trimming cost V 1 base and J 2 bases, with 15 bases left between them. The CDR3 is 18 residues long. The germline V gene has CDR1 MGHRA and CDR2 YSYEKL. Investigators performed immunoSEQ version v3.0 at survey level. The table came from immunoSEQ multiplex PCR; TCRdb's copy has only in-frame clones and leaves some out. The sample shows about 24,000 clones, approximately 88% of them seen only once. The rearrangement joins TRBV4-1 to TRBJ1-6, with no clear D. The sample here was unsorted PBMCs, taken approximately 4.5 years after starting antiretroviral therapy. This sequence was found in a man in his thirties or forties with HIV. DNA of the CDR3: TGCGCCAGCAGCCAAGTCCCCGGAGGTCGCACCTATAATTCACCCCTCCACTTT. Residues: CASSQVPGGRTYNSPLHF.